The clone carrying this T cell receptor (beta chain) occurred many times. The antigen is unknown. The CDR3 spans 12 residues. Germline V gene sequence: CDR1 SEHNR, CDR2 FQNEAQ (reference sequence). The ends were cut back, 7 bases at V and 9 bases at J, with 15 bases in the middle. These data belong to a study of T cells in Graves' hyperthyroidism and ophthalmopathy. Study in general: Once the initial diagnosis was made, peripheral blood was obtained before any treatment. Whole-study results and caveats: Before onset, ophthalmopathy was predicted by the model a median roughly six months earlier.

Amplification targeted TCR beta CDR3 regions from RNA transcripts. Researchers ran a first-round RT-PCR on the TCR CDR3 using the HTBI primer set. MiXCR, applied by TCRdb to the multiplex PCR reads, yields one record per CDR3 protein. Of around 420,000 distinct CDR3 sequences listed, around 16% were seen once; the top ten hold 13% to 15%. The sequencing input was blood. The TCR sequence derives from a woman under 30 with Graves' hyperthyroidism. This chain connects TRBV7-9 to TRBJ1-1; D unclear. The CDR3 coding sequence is TGTGCCAGCACCCGAACCCCGCTGAAAGCTTTCTTT. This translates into CASTRTPLKAFF. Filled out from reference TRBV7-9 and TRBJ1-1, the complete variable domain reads DTGVSQNPRHKITKRGQNVTFRCDPISEHNRLYWYRQTLGQGPEFLTYFQNEAQLEKSRLLSDRFSAERPKGSFSTLEIQRTEQGDSAMYLCASTRTPLKAFFGQGTRLTVV.